This paragraph reports one T cell receptor beta chain. This specimen comes from a study of T cell changes during pregnancy in multiple sclerosis. Germline V gene sequence: CDR1 LNHDA, CDR2 SQIVND (reference sequence). V trimming: 5 bases; J trimming: 5 bases; junction bases outside the gene matches: 6. The CDR3 length is 14 residues. Sequencing used immunoSEQ multiplex PCR; TCRdb keeps in-frame clones, though not all of them. This sample has 15,000 to 20,000 clones; about 90% occur once, and the top ten carry around an eighth. Sequenced material: CD8+ T cells from peripheral blood mononuclear cells, taken in the third trimester of pregnancy. The receptor was isolated from a female donor in good health, enrolled as a control in a pregnancy study. The chain is built from TRBV19 and TRBJ1-5, with 7 bases that match TRBD1. The CDR3 region is CASSPQGGYQPQHF. The CDR3 region has the DNA TGTGCCAGTAGTCCTCAGGGGGGATATCAGCCCCAGCATTTT.